This T cell receptor (beta chain) derives from a study of CD8+CD57+ T cells in acquired aplastic anemia (dated by TCRdb to the late 2010s). Concerning the study at large: Extracted DNA from sorted CD4+ and CD8+ cells averaged around 3.2 ug, ranging from about 0.17 to 30 ug. For healthy donor samples, the average read count was about 10.8 million for CD4+ cells and 11 million to 14 million for CD8+ cells.

V is pared back by 0 bases and J by 8 bases, with 2 bases lying between the germline termini. The CDR3, from cysteine to phenylalanine, totals 10 residues. Of the read, only the CDR3 DNA is kept; its 30 bases are in frame from base 1. The CDR1 and CDR2 encoded by the germline V gene are SGHDT and YYEEEE. Beyond this particular receptor, the publication reports: Patients and healthy controls showed no significant difference in CD8+ Simpson's diversity (P=0.060). Roughly 30 CD8+ CDR3 sequences were found to be shared between patients and controls, but these sequences appeared to be highly expressed in patients and within the immunodominant clones of the patients.

Genomic DNA served as template for TCR beta VDJ combination and CDR3 sequence profiling. An Illumina HiSeq 2000 was used for TCR repertoire sequencing. The source study handled its data this way. TRBV/TRBJ rearrangement plots, CDR3 size and DJ length profiles, and Simpson's diversity index were used to assess repertoires. Whichever DNA sequence was most abundant in the deep sequencing data was defined as the immunodominant clone. CDR3 amino acid sequences were checked for sharing between subjects and were compared against published repertoires and the VDJdb database. TCRdb trimmed the raw reads at Q25, called clones with MiXCR and kept productive beta chains. For every CDR3 protein sequence, its rows merge into one entry that carries the most common genes and DNA. These V and J calls originate from TCRdb's pipeline instead of the authors' own analysis. Here the sample has some 190,000 distinct CDR3 sequences; about 53% occur a single time. The leading ten clones occupy roughly 15% of the sample.

The study deep-sequenced TCR repertoires of sorted CD4+ and CD8+ blood T cells from severe aplastic anemia patients and healthy subjects. Ficoll-Paque density gradient centrifugation was used to isolate peripheral blood mononuclear cells. Before DNA extraction, CD4+ and CD8+ T cells were sorted by FACS or by magnetic beads. As to this clonotype: Its antigen remains undetermined. No much larger clone is present one base from it, and per-base qualities are unavailable.

Sequenced: sorted CD4+, CD8+, or CD8+CD57+ T cells (not recorded which) from PBMCs. This receptor was taken from a human donor in good health, serving as a control. Recombination joined TRBV5-6 with TRBJ1-2, with the D gene not clear enough to name. The CDR3 region has the sequence CASSLEGYTF. Read as DNA, the sequence is TGTGCCAGCAGCTTGGAGGGCTACACCTTC.